This T cell receptor (beta chain) was identified during a study of beta chain features in type 1 diabetes. Study results and limitations: A moderate, significant TCRB CDR3 shortening appeared in type 1 diabetes across four CD4+ subsets. Over-representation of high TCR-expressing cells was a possible consequence of cDNA sequencing. Relative to healthy donors, patients appeared to have naive, central memory and Treg TCRB repertoires that were more similar.

Trimming stripped 3 bases from V and 5 bases from J, with 7 bases between. The CDR3 sequence is 12 residues long. The germline V gene encodes CDR1 SGHNT and CDR2 YYREEE (reference sequence). Sequenced material consisted of expressed TCRB transcripts (all of the isolated RNA was reverse transcribed). TCRdb's table, derived via immunoSEQ multiplex PCR, lists solely in-frame clones and lacks some. This sample has around 250,000 clones, with 25% to 30% found just once. Turning to this clone: Its antigen is not identified.

The source of this sequence is a man aged 25 to 40 in good health. The J gene is TRBJ2-3, the V gene TRBV5-4; D uncertain. Input material: central memory CD4+ T cells from blood. The chain's CDR3 is CASSYDRDTQYF. For the CDR3, the DNA is TGTGCCAGCAGCTACGATAGAGATACGCAGTATTTT.